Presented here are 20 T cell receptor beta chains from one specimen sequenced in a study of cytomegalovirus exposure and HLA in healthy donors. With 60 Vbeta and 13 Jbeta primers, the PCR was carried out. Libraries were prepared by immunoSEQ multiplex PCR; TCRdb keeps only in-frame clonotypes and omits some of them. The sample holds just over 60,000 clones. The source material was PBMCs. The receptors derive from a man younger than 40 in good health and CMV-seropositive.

The CDR3 DNA sequence: TGTGCCAGCAGCCAAGCCCCAGGTACGCAGTATTTT. It codes for CASSQAPGTQYF. The chain uses TRBV4-2 and TRBJ2-3; D unresolved. Germline values: CDR1 LGHNA, CDR2 YNFKEQ. Trimming cost V 1 base and J 8 bases, with 7 bases left between them. This CDR3 is 12 amino acids long.

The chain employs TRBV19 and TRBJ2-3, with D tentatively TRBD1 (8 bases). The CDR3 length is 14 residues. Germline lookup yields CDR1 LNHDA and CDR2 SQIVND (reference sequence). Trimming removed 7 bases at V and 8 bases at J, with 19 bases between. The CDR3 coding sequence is TGTGCCAGTACTCCGGACAGGGAGGGTGGTACGCAGTATTTT. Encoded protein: CASTPDREGGTQYF.

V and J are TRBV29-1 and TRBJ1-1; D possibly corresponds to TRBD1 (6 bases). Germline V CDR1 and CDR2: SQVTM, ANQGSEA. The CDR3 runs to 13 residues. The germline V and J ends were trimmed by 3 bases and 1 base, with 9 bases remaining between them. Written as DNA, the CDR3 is TGCAGCGTTGAGCAACAGGGGAACACTGAAGCTTTCTTT. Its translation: CSVEQQGNTEAFF. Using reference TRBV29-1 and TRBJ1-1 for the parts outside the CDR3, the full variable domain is SAVISQKPSRDICQRGTSLTIQCQVDSQVTMMFWYRQQPGQSLTLIATANQGSEATYESGFVIDKFPISRPNLTFSTLTVSNMSPEDSSIYLCSVEQQGNTEAFFGQGTRLTVV.

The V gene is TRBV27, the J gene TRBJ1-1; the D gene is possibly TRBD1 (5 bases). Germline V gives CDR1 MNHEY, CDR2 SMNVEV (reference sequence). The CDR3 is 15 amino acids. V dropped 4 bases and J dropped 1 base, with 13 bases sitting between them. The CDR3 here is CASSSDTGGNTEAFF. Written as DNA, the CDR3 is TGTGCCAGCAGTTCGGACACAGGTGGGAACACTGAAGCTTTCTTT.

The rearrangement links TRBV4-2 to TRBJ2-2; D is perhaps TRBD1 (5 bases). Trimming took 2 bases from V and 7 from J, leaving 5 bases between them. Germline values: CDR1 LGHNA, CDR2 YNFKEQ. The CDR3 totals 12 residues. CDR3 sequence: CASSQTGGELFF. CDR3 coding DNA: TGTGCCAGCAGCCAAACAGGCGGGGAGCTGTTTTTT.

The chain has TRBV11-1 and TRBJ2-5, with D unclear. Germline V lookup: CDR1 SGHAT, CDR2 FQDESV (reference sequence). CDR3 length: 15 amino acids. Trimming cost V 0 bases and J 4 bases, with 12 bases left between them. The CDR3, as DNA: TGTGCCAGCAGCTTAGCGCGCGCAGGCAGAGAGACCCAGTACTTC. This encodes CASSLARAGRETQYF.

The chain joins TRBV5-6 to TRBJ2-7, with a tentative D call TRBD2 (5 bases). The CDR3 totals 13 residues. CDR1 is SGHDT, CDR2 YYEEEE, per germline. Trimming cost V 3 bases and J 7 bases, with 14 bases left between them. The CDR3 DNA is TGTGCCAGCAGCTGGACTGGTGCTAGGGAGCAGTACTTC. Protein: CASSWTGAREQYF.

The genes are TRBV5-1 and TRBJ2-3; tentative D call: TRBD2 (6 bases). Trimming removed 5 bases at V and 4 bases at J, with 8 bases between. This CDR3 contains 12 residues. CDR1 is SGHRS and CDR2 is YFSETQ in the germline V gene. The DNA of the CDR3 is TGCGCCAGCAGTCCGGGGGCAGATACGCAGTATTTT. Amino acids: CASSPGADTQYF.

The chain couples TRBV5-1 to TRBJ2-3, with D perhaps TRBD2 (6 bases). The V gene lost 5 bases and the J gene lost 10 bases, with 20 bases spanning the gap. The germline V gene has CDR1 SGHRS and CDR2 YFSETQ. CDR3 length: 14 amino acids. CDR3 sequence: CASRSGTPPEAQYF. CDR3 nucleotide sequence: TGCGCCAGCAGATCCGGGACTCCGCCTGAGGCGCAGTATTTT.

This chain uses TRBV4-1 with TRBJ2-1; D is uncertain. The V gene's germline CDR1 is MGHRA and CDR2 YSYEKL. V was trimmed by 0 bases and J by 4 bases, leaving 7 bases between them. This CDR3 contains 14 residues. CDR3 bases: TGCGCCAGCAGCCAAGATCAGACTTACAATGAGCAGTTCTTC. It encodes CASSQDQTYNEQFF.

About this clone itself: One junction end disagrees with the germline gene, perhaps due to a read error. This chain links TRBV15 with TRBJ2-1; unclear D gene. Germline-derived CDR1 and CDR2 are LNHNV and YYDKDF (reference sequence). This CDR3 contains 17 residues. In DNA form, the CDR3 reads TGTGCCACCAGCAGAGATTCCCCCCTGAGCTCCGACAATGAGCAGTTCTTC. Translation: CATSRDSPLSSDNEQFF.

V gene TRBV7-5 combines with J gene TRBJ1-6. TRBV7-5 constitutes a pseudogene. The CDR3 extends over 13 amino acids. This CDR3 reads CARSLAPGSPLHF. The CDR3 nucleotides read TGTGCCAGAAGCTTAGCTCCGGGGTCACCCCTCCACTTT.

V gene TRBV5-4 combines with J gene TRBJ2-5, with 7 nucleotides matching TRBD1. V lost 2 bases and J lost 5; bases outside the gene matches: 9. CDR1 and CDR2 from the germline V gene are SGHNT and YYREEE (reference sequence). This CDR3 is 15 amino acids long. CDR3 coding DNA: TGTGCCAGCAGCTTTGAGGGGGCGCAAGGGGAGACCCAGTACTTC. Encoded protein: CASSFEGAQGETQYF.

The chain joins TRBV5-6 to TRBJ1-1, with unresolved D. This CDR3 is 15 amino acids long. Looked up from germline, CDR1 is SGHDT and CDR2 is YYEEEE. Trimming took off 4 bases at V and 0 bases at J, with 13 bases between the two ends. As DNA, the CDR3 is TGTGCCAGCAGCGGGTGGACGGGAATGAACACTGAAGCTTTCTTT. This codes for CASSGWTGMNTEAFF.

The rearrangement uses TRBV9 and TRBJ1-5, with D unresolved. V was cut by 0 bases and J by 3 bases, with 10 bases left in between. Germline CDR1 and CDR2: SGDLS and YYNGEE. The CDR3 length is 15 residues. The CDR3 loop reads CASSVDGSLNQPQHF. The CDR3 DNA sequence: TGTGCCAGCAGCGTAGACGGGTCTCTCAATCAGCCCCAGCATTTT.

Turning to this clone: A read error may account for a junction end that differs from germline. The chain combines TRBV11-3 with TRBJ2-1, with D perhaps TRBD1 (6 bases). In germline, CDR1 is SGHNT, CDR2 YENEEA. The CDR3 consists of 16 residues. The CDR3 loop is CASSGSDSSSDNEQFF. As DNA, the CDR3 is TGTGCCAGCAGCGGATCGGACAGTAGCTCCGACAATGAGCAGTTCTTC.

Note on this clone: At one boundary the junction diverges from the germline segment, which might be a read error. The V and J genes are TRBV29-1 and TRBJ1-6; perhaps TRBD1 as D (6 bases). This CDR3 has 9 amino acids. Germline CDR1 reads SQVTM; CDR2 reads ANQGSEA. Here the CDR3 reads CSVEQGTFF. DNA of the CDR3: TGCAGCGTTGAACAGGGGACGTTCTTT.

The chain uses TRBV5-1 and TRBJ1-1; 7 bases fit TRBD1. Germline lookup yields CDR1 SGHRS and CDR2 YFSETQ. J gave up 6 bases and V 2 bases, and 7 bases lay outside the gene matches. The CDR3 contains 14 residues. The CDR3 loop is CASSFGDSYSEAFF. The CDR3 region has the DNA TGCGCCAGCAGCTTTGGGGACAGCTACTCTGAAGCTTTCTTT. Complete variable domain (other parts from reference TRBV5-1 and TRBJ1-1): KAGVTQTPRYLIKTRGQQVTLSCSPISGHRSVSWYQQTPGQGLQFLFEYFSETQRNKGNFPGRFSGRQFSNSRSEMNVSTLELGDSALYLCASSFGDSYSEAFFGQGTRLTVV.

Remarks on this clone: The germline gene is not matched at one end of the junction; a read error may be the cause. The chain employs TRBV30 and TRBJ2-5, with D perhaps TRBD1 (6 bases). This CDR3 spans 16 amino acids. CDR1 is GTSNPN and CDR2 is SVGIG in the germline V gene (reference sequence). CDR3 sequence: CAWSVLQGTPQENQYF. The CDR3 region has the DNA TGTGCCTGGAGTGTATTACAGGGCACCCCCCAAGAGAACCAGTACTTC.

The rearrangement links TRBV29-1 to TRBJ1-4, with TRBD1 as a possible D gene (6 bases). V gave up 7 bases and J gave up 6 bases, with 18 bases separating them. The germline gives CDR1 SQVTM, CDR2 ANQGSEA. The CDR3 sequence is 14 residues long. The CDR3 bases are TGCAGCGGACTGGACACAGGGCGGGATGAAAAACTGTTTTTT. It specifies CSGLDTGRDEKLFF.